These T cell receptor beta chains were read from a single sample in a study of T cell repertoires in cytomegalovirus infection. TCRdb re-analysed the reads in MiXCR, keeping a single row per CDR3 protein. The profile shows approximately 490,000 distinct CDR3 sequences, about 11% of them singletons. Sequencing was performed on PBMCs. The receptor set was obtained from a human donor in good health (CMV status not recorded). Some clones in this sample may be carry-over from other donors' samples. The CDR3 runs from the conserved cysteine through the conserved F or W. A D gene is named only where the DNA matches it firmly. Clone size is given for some rows only: seen once, a few or many times, or a class if the clone is expanded.

cdr3_nt: TGTGCCAGCAGTTACGGCAGGGGGCTCGACTATGGCTACACCTTC
cdr3_aa: CASSYGRGLDYGYTF
d_call: TRBD1
v_call: TRBV6-5
clone_size: -
j_call: TRBJ1-2

cdr3_nt: TGTGCCAGCAGCTTAAACGGGGCGCACAATGAGCAGTTCTTC
cdr3_aa: CASSLNGAHNEQFF
d_call: -
v_call: TRBV7-3
clone_size: many
j_call: TRBJ2-1

cdr3_nt: TGTGCCAGCAGCTTAGCGGGGGGCTTAACCTACAATGAGCAGTTCTTC
cdr3_aa: CASSLAGGLTYNEQFF
d_call: -
v_call: TRBV11-1
clone_size: many
j_call: TRBJ2-1

cdr3_nt: TGTGCCACCGACGGACAGGGATCGTATGGCTACACCTTC
cdr3_aa: CATDGQGSYGYTF
d_call: TRBD1
v_call: TRBV19
clone_size: -
j_call: TRBJ1-2

cdr3_nt: TGCAGCGGGGTTAACGGTAACGTAGGCAATGAGCAGTTCTTC
cdr3_aa: CSGVNGNVGNEQFF
d_call: -
v_call: TRBV29-1
clone_size: many
j_call: TRBJ2-1

cdr3_nt: TGTGCCAGCGCCGGGGCCCTCCGCGGCAATCAGCCCCAGCATTTT
cdr3_aa: CASAGALRGNQPQHF
d_call: -
v_call: TRBV6-1
clone_size: many
j_call: TRBJ1-5

cdr3_nt: TGTGCCAGCTCACCACTCGGACAGGGTTCGGCTAACTATGGCTACACCTTC
cdr3_aa: CASSPLGQGSANYGYTF
d_call: TRBD1
v_call: TRBV18
clone_size: many
j_call: TRBJ1-2

cdr3_nt: TGTGCCAGCAGCCCCGGGACTAGCGGGAATACAGATACGCAGTATTTT
cdr3_aa: CASSPGTSGNTDTQYF
d_call: TRBD2
v_call: TRBV6-5
clone_size: few
j_call: TRBJ2-3

cdr3_nt: TGTGCCAGCAGCTCGATATTGGACAGAAACTATGGCTACACCTTC
cdr3_aa: CASSSILDRNYGYTF
d_call: -
v_call: TRBV5-6
clone_size: many
j_call: TRBJ1-2

cdr3_nt: TGTGCCAGCAGTTACTCGACGGACTCTGGAAACACCATATATTTT
cdr3_aa: CASSYSTDSGNTIYF
d_call: -
v_call: TRBV6-5
clone_size: many
j_call: TRBJ1-3

cdr3_nt: TGCAGCGTTGAAGTACGACAGGGAGGGGAGACCCAGTACTTC
cdr3_aa: CSVEVRQGGETQYF
d_call: -
v_call: TRBV29-1
clone_size: -
j_call: TRBJ2-5

cdr3_nt: TGTGCCAGCAGCGTAGACGGGAGGGATGGCTACACCTTC
cdr3_aa: CASSVDGRDGYTF
d_call: -
v_call: TRBV9
clone_size: -
j_call: TRBJ1-2

cdr3_nt: TGTGCCAGCAGCTACCGGACTGCTGAAGCTTTCTTT
cdr3_aa: CASSYRTAEAFF
d_call: -
v_call: TRBV5-6
clone_size: few
j_call: TRBJ1-1

cdr3_nt: TGTGCCAGCAGCTCCCCTGGACAGGGCTCTTTGAATGGCTACACCTTC
cdr3_aa: CASSSPGQGSLNGYTF
d_call: TRBD1
v_call: TRBV7-9
clone_size: few
j_call: TRBJ1-2

cdr3_nt: TGTGCCAGCAGTGTAAGGAGACAGGGTCCCCAACCCAGTAACTATGGCTACACCTTC
cdr3_aa: CASSVRRQGPQPSNYGYTF
d_call: TRBD1
v_call: TRBV2
clone_size: many
j_call: TRBJ1-2

cdr3_nt: TGTGCCAGCAGCTTAAGAGCAGGGGAAGGGGATGGCTACACCTTC
cdr3_aa: CASSLRAGEGDGYTF
d_call: -
v_call: TRBV7-3
clone_size: many
j_call: TRBJ1-2

cdr3_nt: TGTGCCTGGAGTGTACAGCGTGCGCCACCTGAAAAACTGTTTTTT
cdr3_aa: CAWSVQRAPPEKLFF
d_call: -
v_call: TRBV30
clone_size: few
j_call: TRBJ1-4

cdr3_nt: TGCAGTGCTAGAGGGACGGCGTCCTACAATGAGCAGTTCTTC
cdr3_aa: CSARGTASYNEQFF
d_call: -
v_call: TRBV20-1
clone_size: few
j_call: TRBJ2-1

cdr3_nt: TGTGCCATCAGACGAGATGGTGCCGGGACAGGGGAGGTGGGGAGCTCCTACAATGAGCAGTTCTTC
cdr3_aa: CAIRRDGAGTGEVGSSYNEQFF
d_call: TRBD1
v_call: TRBV10-3
clone_size: -
j_call: TRBJ2-1

cdr3_nt: TGTGCCAGCAGCTCCTCCCCACAGGGTACCGGGGAGCTGTTTTTT
cdr3_aa: CASSSSPQGTGELFF
d_call: -
v_call: TRBV5-5
clone_size: many
j_call: TRBJ2-2

cdr3_nt: TGTGCCAGCAGCGTAGAGCCGGACGGAACCTACGAGCAGTACTTC
cdr3_aa: CASSVEPDGTYEQYF
d_call: -
v_call: TRBV9
clone_size: many
j_call: TRBJ2-7

cdr3_nt: TGTGCCAGCACACTAGCGGGAAGGGAGGGCTCTGAGCAGTTCTTC
cdr3_aa: CASTLAGREGSEQFF
d_call: TRBD2
v_call: TRBV2
clone_size: many
j_call: TRBJ2-1

cdr3_nt: TGTGCCAGCAGCCCGCGAGGGACAGGCAACACCCATGGCTACACCTTC
cdr3_aa: CASSPRGTGNTHGYTF
d_call: TRBD1
v_call: TRBV9
clone_size: few
j_call: TRBJ1-2